This T cell receptor (beta chain) originates from a study of control samples from healthy donors and cancer patients. Clones were read by immunoSEQ multiplex PCR, and TCRdb kept only the in-frame ones, dropping some. Of about 69,000 clones in the sample, roughly 82% were seen once. The material sequenced was PBMCs. This TCR was sampled from a woman between 50 and 59 years old with lung cancer.

Here the CDR3 reads CASSPQSDGDSPLHF. The CDR3 nucleotides are TGTGCCAGCTCACCACAGTCGGACGGCGATTCACCCCTCCACTTT. V usage is TRBV18 and J usage is TRBJ1-6; no clear D. CDR1 KGHSH and CDR2 LQKENI come from the germline V gene. Trimming stripped 1 base from V and 8 bases from J, with 12 bases between. This CDR3 comprises 15 residues.